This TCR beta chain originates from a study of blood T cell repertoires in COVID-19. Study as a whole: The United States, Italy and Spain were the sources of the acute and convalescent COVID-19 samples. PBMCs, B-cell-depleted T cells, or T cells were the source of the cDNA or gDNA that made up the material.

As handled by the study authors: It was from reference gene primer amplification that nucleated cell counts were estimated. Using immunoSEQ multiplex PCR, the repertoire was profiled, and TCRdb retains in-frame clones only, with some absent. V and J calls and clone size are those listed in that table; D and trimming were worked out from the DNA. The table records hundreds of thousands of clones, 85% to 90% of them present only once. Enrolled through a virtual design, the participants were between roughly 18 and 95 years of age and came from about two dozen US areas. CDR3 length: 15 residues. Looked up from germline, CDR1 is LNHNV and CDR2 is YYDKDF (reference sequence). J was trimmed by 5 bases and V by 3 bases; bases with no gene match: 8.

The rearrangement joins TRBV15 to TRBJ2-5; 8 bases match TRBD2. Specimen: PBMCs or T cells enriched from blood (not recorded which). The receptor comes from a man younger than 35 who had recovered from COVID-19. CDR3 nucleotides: TGTGCCACCAGCAGCGAACTCGGGGGGGCTGAGACCCAGTACTTC. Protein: CATSSELGGAETQYF.